This is a list of T cell receptor beta chains from one sample in a study of T-cell reconstitution after alpha-beta-depleted transplantation in children. TCRdb fed the PCR reads into MiXCR, producing one record per CDR3 protein. The sample has some 260,000 distinct CDR3 sequences; roughly a quarter are singletons. Sequences were derived from PBMCs, mostly from graft donor cells, sampled 360 days after TCRalphabeta/CD19-depleted stem cell transplant. These receptors all stem from a female patient aged 2-9 years who had a stem cell transplant for congenital amegakaryocytic thrombocytopenia, so the T cells may come from the graft donor. Both conserved end residues are part of each CDR3. D genes are given only for firm matches. Some rows mark clone size as missing; the rest say once, few, many or name a class of expanded clone.

v_call,j_call,d_call,clone_size,cdr3_aa,cdr3_nt
TRBV28,TRBJ2-5,-,few,CASSFVGSPLQETQYF,TGTGCCAGCAGTTTTGTGGGTTCGCCCCTCCAAGAGACCCAGTACTTC
TRBV10-3,TRBJ2-7,TRBD2,few,CASTSLADYEQYF,TGTGCCTCCACCTCACTAGCGGACTACGAGCAGTACTTC
TRBV7-9,TRBJ2-1,-,many,CASSRVTSSYNEQFF,TGTGCCAGCAGCCGTGTGACTAGCTCCTACAATGAGCAGTTCTTC
TRBV18,TRBJ2-1,TRBD1,-,CASSPTTGGKNEQFF,TGTGCCAGCTCACCGACGACAGGGGGTAAAAATGAGCAGTTCTTC
TRBV24-1,TRBJ2-2,-,-,CATSDGYSGELFF,TGTGCCACCAGTGATGGCTATTCCGGGGAGCTGTTTTTT
TRBV4-1,TRBJ1-4,-,many,CASSQVGVREKLFF,TGCGCCAGCAGCCAAGTTGGGGTTCGTGAAAAACTGTTTTTT
TRBV12-5,TRBJ2-2,TRBD2,few,CASAPREGTGELFF,TGTGCTAGCGCCCCCAGGGAGGGAACCGGGGAGCTGTTTTTT
TRBV7-3,TRBJ1-2,-,few,CASSLTPGDAYGYTF,TGTGCCAGCAGCTTAACCCCCGGGGATGCCTATGGCTACACCTTC
TRBV20-1,TRBJ2-5,-,-,CSACRQQETQYF,TGCAGTGCGTGCAGGCAACAAGAGACCCAGTACTTC
TRBV4-3,TRBJ2-7,-,few,CASSQDFRAPYEQYF,TGCGCCAGCAGCCAAGATTTCCGGGCCCCCTACGAGCAGTACTTC
TRBV7-8,TRBJ2-7,-,few,CASSLARFRDNYEQYF,TGTGCCAGCAGCTTAGCGCGTTTTCGGGACAACTACGAGCAGTACTTC
TRBV4-1,TRBJ1-2,-,-,CASSQPTKGKGYTF,TGCGCCAGCAGCCAGCCCACCAAGGGGAAAGGCTACACCTTC
TRBV7-2,TRBJ2-4,TRBD2,-,CASSLSGEGLSYF,TGTGCCAGCAGCTTATCCGGGGAGGGTCTCAGTTACTTC
TRBV6-5,TRBJ1-4,TRBD1,-,CASSYGTGAPNEKLFF,TGTGCCAGCAGTTACGGAACAGGGGCTCCTAATGAAAAACTGTTTTTT
TRBV3-1,TRBJ2-5,TRBD2,few,CASSQEVAGAGETQYF,TGTGCCAGCAGCCAAGAGGTAGCGGGAGCTGGAGAGACCCAGTACTTC
TRBV20-1,TRBJ2-4,TRBD2,few,CSVKTLAVLAKNIQYF,TGCAGTGTCAAGACCCTAGCGGTCCTAGCCAAAAACATTCAGTACTTC
TRBV4-1,TRBJ2-1,-,-,CASSPRWRGRGDEQFF,TGCGCCAGCAGCCCTCGTTGGCGGGGCCGCGGGGATGAGCAGTTCTTC
TRBV6-1,TRBJ2-5,-,few,CASSSLWGFQETQYF,TGTGCCAGCAGCTCTCTTTGGGGGTTTCAAGAGACCCAGTACTTC
TRBV6-1,TRBJ1-1,-,few,CASRLTGLPQGSLEAFF,TGTGCCAGCAGGCTAACAGGGCTGCCGCAGGGCTCTTTGGAAGCTTTCTTT
TRBV29-1,TRBJ1-2,-,many,CSVEDGNYGYTF,TGCAGCGTTGAGGACGGTAACTATGGCTACACCTTC
TRBV13,TRBJ2-3,TRBD2,few,CASSFQASGGFDTQYF,TGTGCCAGCAGCTTTCAGGCTAGCGGGGGTTTCGATACGCAGTATTTT
TRBV5-1,TRBJ2-1,-,-,CASSLGPGVLYNEQFF,TGCGCCAGCAGCCTGGGGCCGGGAGTCCTCTACAATGAGCAGTTCTTC
TRBV12-3/TRBV12-4,TRBJ2-6,-,-,CATQEGGASGANVLTF,TGTGCCACCCAAGAAGGGGGGGCTAGTGGGGCCAACGTCCTGACTTTC
TRBV4-3,TRBJ2-1,TRBD2,few,CASSRGLARYNEQFF,TGCGCCAGCAGCCGCGGACTAGCGAGATACAATGAGCAGTTCTTC
TRBV5-4,TRBJ2-2,-,-,CASSLGAGLFLNTGELFF,TGTGCCAGCAGCTTGGGGGCGGGCCTTTTTTTGAACACCGGGGAGCTGTTTTTT
TRBV5-1,TRBJ2-1,TRBD2,-,CASSLAFLSSGRVNEQFF,TGCGCCAGCAGCTTGGCCTTTTTATCTAGCGGGAGGGTTAATGAGCAGTTCTTC
TRBV2,TRBJ2-7,-,-,CASSEITGIYEQYF,TGTGCCAGCAGTGAAATAACAGGGATATACGAGCAGTACTTC
TRBV25-1,TRBJ2-1,-,-,CASSGASGIWNEQFF,TGTGCCAGCAGTGGAGCTTCTGGGATTTGGAATGAGCAGTTCTTC
TRBV4-1,TRBJ1-1,TRBD1,-,CASSRIDRGRTEAFF,TGCGCCAGCAGCCGAATTGACAGGGGGCGGACTGAAGCTTTCTTT
TRBV15,TRBJ1-5,-,-,CATSRLSNQPQHF,TGTGCCACCAGCAGACTCAGCAATCAGCCCCAGCATTTT
TRBV29-1,TRBJ2-1,-,-,CSVNGRSSYNEQFF,TGCAGCGTTAACGGGAGAAGCTCCTACAATGAGCAGTTCTTC
TRBV28,TRBJ2-3,TRBD1,-,CASTGDRDQSSITDTQYF,TGTGCCAGCACCGGGGACAGGGACCAATCGTCAATCACAGATACGCAGTATTTT
TRBV7-9,TRBJ2-3,-,-,CASSSGTSEDTQYF,TGTGCCAGCAGCTCCGGGACATCGGAAGATACGCAGTATTTT
TRBV24-1,TRBJ2-1,-,few,CATSERQSSSYNEQFF,TGTGCCACCAGTGAGCGACAGTCCAGCTCCTACAATGAGCAGTTCTTC
TRBV24-1,TRBJ2-1,TRBD1,-,CATSDSGTDSYNEQFF,TGTGCCACCAGTGATTCTGGGACAGACTCCTACAATGAGCAGTTCTTC
TRBV20-1,TRBJ1-5,-,-,CSAREAGELNQPQHF,TGCAGTGCTAGAGAGGCAGGGGAACTCAATCAGCCCCAGCATTTT
TRBV15,TRBJ2-1,-,-,CATSRDQGYYNEQFF,TGTGCCACCAGCAGAGATCAGGGATACTACAATGAGCAGTTCTTC
TRBV18,TRBJ1-2,-,-,CASSPREVWGYTF,TGTGCCAGCTCACCACGGGAGGTTTGGGGCTACACCTTC
TRBV4-2,TRBJ1-1,-,-,CASSRPNNRQGGEAFF,TGTGCCAGCAGCCGACCGAACAATCGGCAGGGTGGTGAAGCTTTCTTT
TRBV28,TRBJ2-3,-,-,CASSFSPPGSGTDTQYF,TGTGCCAGCAGTTTTTCTCCCCCAGGGAGTGGAACAGATACGCAGTATTTT
TRBV3-1,TRBJ2-5,-,-,CASSQEVPGETQYF,TGTGCCTCCTCCCAAGAGGTTCCCGGGGAGACCCAGTACTTC
TRBV6-4,TRBJ1-1,-,-,CASRNEGQLTEAFF,TGTGCCAGCAGAAACGAGGGGCAACTAACTGAAGCTTTCTTT
TRBV12-3/TRBV12-4,TRBJ2-1,-,-,CASSPLAGTWEQFF,TGTGCCAGCAGCCCCCTGGCGGGCACGTGGGAGCAGTTCTTC
TRBV12-3/TRBV12-4,TRBJ2-7,TRBD1,-,CASSLYRGRLEQYF,TGTGCCAGCAGTTTGTACAGGGGGCGCCTCGAGCAGTACTTC
TRBV4-1,TRBJ2-5,-,few,CASSQAILEAQYF,TGCGCCAGCAGCCAAGCAATACTCGAGGCCCAGTACTTC
TRBV12-3/TRBV12-4,TRBJ1-1,-,-,CASSFSGRSDTEAFF,TGTGCCAGCAGTTTTTCCGGCAGGTCCGACACTGAAGCTTTCTTT
TRBV29-1,TRBJ2-3,TRBD2,-,CSVEPSGLAALPGYTDTQYF,TGCAGCGTTGAACCCTCGGGACTAGCGGCCCTACCGGGGTACACAGATACGCAGTATTTT
TRBV27,TRBJ1-5,-,-,CASSLSGSRTNQPQHF,TGTGCCAGCAGTTTATCGGGCAGCAGGACAAATCAGCCCCAGCATTTT
TRBV5-6,TRBJ2-5,-,few,CASSLWGAQETQYF,TGTGCCAGCAGCTTGTGGGGGGCCCAAGAGACCCAGTACTTC
TRBV28,TRBJ1-1,-,-,CASSLWRPPSAAEAFF,TGTGCCAGCAGTTTATGGCGACCCCCCAGTGCCGCTGAAGCTTTCTTT
TRBV5-1,TRBJ2-3,TRBD2,few,CASSLGRTSGFTDTQYF,TGCGCCAGCAGCTTGGGGAGGACTAGCGGTTTTACAGATACGCAGTATTTT
TRBV7-9,TRBJ2-1,-,-,CASSINEQFF,TGTGCCAGCAGCATCAATGAGCAGTTCTTC
TRBV28,TRBJ2-7,-,-,CASTLTGSPVPYEQYF,TGTGCCAGCACCCTAACGGGATCCCCAGTCCCCTACGAGCAGTACTTC
TRBV2,TRBJ2-1,-,few,CASSEEQTGVF,TGTGCCAGCAGTGAAGAACAAACGGGGGTCTTC
TRBV5-1,TRBJ1-1,-,-,CASSLNPGFGNTEAFF,TGCGCCAGCAGCTTGAATCCCGGTTTTGGGAACACTGAAGCTTTCTTT